Shown below are 18 T cell receptor beta chains from a single sample sequenced in a study of T cell repertoires in breast cancer. The expanded emulsion RT-PCR method captured paired alpha and beta chains from CD8+ T cells. During the second nested PCR, blocking oligonucleotides suppressed genes that were not paired. TCRdb redid the calling of the emulsion pairing reads with MiXCR, one entry per CDR3 protein. The sample comprises about 130 distinct CDR3 sequences, over 30% of which are singletons, and 95% to 97% rests with the top ten. Sequencing used CD8+ T cells. These receptors all come from a pool of human donors with breast cancer or a healthy control (not recorded which).

By sample share, this clonotype is medium-sized. This may be a read error, as it is one base from a much larger clone. This chain links TRBV28 with TRBJ2-7; perhaps TRBD1 as D (6 bases). Germline V gene sequence: CDR1 MDHEN, CDR2 SYDVKM. This CDR3 is 15 amino acids long. CDR3 nucleotides: TGTGCCAGCAGCTTCGCTATGGACAGCTCCTACGAGCAGTGCTTC. Translation gives CASSFAMDSSYEQCF.

This clonotype was seen only a few times. The chain employs TRBV6-2 or TRBV6-3 and TRBJ2-1, with D hard to call. The germline CDR1 and CDR2 sequences are MNHEY and SVGEGT. CDR3 length: 13 amino acids. The germline V and J ends were trimmed by 0 bases and 8 bases, with 8 bases remaining between them. The CDR3 region has the DNA TGTGCCAGCAGTTACTCATTGGGTTATGAGCAGTTCTTC. Protein sequence: CASSYSLGYEQFF.

The chain combines TRBV7-2 with TRBJ1-6; D uncertain. The CDR3 runs 13 residues. The germline gives CDR1 SGHTA, CDR2 FQGNSA. The V and J ends lost 1 base and 8 bases respectively, with 6 bases between them. The CDR3 nucleotides read TGTGCCAGCAGCTTAGAGTTATATTCACCCCTCCACTTT. This codes for CASSLELYSPLHF.

The V call is TRBV27, the J call TRBJ1-1; D gene unclear. This CDR3 has 11 residues. Germline lookup yields CDR1 MNHEY and CDR2 SMNVEV (reference sequence). Trimming cost V 11 bases and J 4 bases, with 11 bases left between them. The CDR3 DNA follows: TGTGCCTGCATATCGAGCACTGAAGCTTTCTTT. Protein product: CACISSTEAFF.

Relative to its sample, this clonotype is medium-sized. The gene calls are TRBV7-3 and TRBJ2-5; D possibly corresponds to TRBD2 (6 bases). Trimming stripped 2 bases from V and 1 base from J, with 11 bases between. The CDR3 is 15 residues long. Germline V gene sequence: CDR1 SGHTA, CDR2 FQGTGA. In DNA, the CDR3 is TGTGCCAGCAGCTTAGCGGAGGGGCCCCAAGAGACCCAGTACTTC. Protein sequence: CASSLAEGPQETQYF.

Concerning this clonotype itself: It is likely a read error, because the conserved phenylalanine at the end of the CDR3 is missing. The chain has TRBV4-2 and TRBJ2-1, with 11 bases lining up with TRBD2. CDR3 length: 16 amino acids. Per germline, CDR1 LGHNA and CDR2 YNFKEQ. The CDR3 spells CARSKMTSGIYNEQFL. The CDR3 nucleotides are TGTGCAAGAAGCAAGATGACTAGCGGGATATACAATGAGCAGTTCTTA.

As regards this clonotype: This likely comes from a read error, as the CDR3 has no conserved phenylalanine or tryptophan at its end. The DNA is omitted, as the CDR3 cannot be located on it reliably, and the CDR3 follows TCRdb's listing. V and J are TRBV7-2 and TRBJ2-1; no DNA check was done on the table's D call, TRBD1. The CDR3 is 16 amino acids in total, end residues counted. Looked up from germline, CDR1 is SGHTA and CDR2 is FQGNSA. CDR3 in amino acids: CSSSFLLGAILNEKLL.

In regard to this clonotype: The junction does not match germline at one end; this may be a read error. The rearrangement joins TRBV4-1 to TRBJ2-1, with D maybe TRBD2 (5 bases). The length of the CDR3 is 14 residues. Germline CDR1 reads MGHRA; CDR2 reads YSYEKL. The CDR3 sequence is CASSQRTLLDERSF. CDR3 coding DNA: TGTGCCAGCAGCCAACGGACTCTACTGGATGAGCGGTCCTTT.

In the case of this clonotype: Since no conserved phenylalanine or tryptophan closes the CDR3, a read error is the likely cause. The DNA is left out, because the CDR3 cannot be placed on it with certainty; the CDR3 is given as TCRdb lists it. The chain carries TRBV6-1 and TRBJ2-1; the table's D gene call, TRBD2, was not cross checked with the DNA. Per the germline V gene, CDR1 is MNHNS and CDR2 is SASEGT. The CDR3 adds up to 14 amino acids, both ends counted. This chain's CDR3 is CPSNVRAINNEKLL.

This clonotype is classed as medium-sized. This CDR3 is CASSALSANEKLFF. In DNA, the CDR3 is TGTGCCAGCAGCGCCCTGTCGGCTAATGAAAAACTGTTTTTT. The chain joins TRBV7-6 to TRBJ1-4; D unresolved. The CDR3 runs 14 residues. Between the trimmed V and J ends, which lost 5 bases and 3 bases, there was a span of 10 bases. The V gene's germline CDR1 is SGHVS and CDR2 FNYEAQ.

The rearrangement uses TRBV7-9 and TRBJ2-2; no clear D gene. V lost 10 bases to trimming and J lost 0 bases, with 12 bases between them. CDR1 and CDR2 (germline): SEHNR, FQNEAQ (reference sequence). The CDR3 covers 14 residues. Here the CDR3 DNA reads TGTGCCATCAGACAACGGGCGAACACCGGGGAGCTGTTTTTT. It codes for CAIRQRANTGELFF. The whole variable domain, remainder taken from reference TRBV7-9 and TRBJ2-2, is DTGVSQNPRHKITKRGQNVTFRCDPISEHNRLYWYRQTLGQGPEFLTYFQNEAQLEKSRLLSDRFSAERPKGSFSTLEIQRTEQGDSAMYLCAIRQRANTGELFFGEGSRLTVL.

Concerning this clonotype itself: This CDR3 fails to terminate in the conserved phenylalanine or tryptophan, so it likely reflects a read error. The DNA is left out, because the CDR3 cannot be placed on it with certainty; the CDR3 is given as TCRdb lists it. The V gene is TRBV7-2, the J gene TRBJ2-1; TRBD2, the D gene given by the table, was not confirmed from the DNA. The CDR3 sequence runs 16 residues, both termini included. Germline V lookup: CDR1 SGHTA, CDR2 FQGNSA. This CDR3 is CASSFWRGAIWNEQLG.

This clonotype is medium-sized in the sample. The chain employs TRBV5-1 and TRBJ2-3; tentatively, D is TRBD1 (5 bases). The better agreement between TRBJ1-5 and the DNA end casts doubt on the J call. This CDR3 is 12 amino acids long. Germline CDR1 is SGHRS and CDR2 is YFSETQ. CDR3 sequence (DNA): TGCGCCACCTCGGGGGGGTTAGATACGCAGCATTTT. Translation: CATSGGLDTQHF.

This clonotype was detected ten times or more. One end of the junction is discordant with germline, which a read error may explain. J is TRBJ2-5 and V is TRBV12-3 or TRBV12-4, with 8 bases lining up with TRBD2. The CDR3 length is 14 residues. The CDR3 DNA reads TGTGCCAGCAGCGAGCGGGGGCTACAAGAGACCCGGTACTTC. This translates into CASSERGLQETRYF.

With regard to this clonotype: The CDR3 does not close with the conserved phenylalanine or tryptophan, likely indicating a read error. The limits of the CDR3 on the DNA are not certain, so only TCRdb's listed CDR3 is given. The J gene is TRBJ2-1, the V gene TRBV7-2; TRBD1, as called in the table, went unchecked against the DNA. The CDR3 has 16 residues if both end residues are counted. CDR1 SGHTA and CDR2 FQGNSA come from the germline V gene. CDR3 sequence: CASSFWLGAIWNEKLL.

For this clonotype: Germline is not matched at one junction end, which may reflect a read error. The chain couples TRBV6-1 to TRBJ2-1, with a possible D match to TRBD2 (5 bases). Germline V gives CDR1 MNHNS, CDR2 SASEGT. CDR3 size: 14 residues. CDR3 sequence reads: CASNVRAINNEKFF. For the CDR3, the DNA is TGTGCAAGCAACGTGAGGGCCATTAACAATGAGAAGTTCTTC.

Worth noting for this clonotype: This clone may be a read error of a much larger clone one base away. The chain combines TRBV7-2 with TRBJ2-2; D is uncertain. Looked up from germline, CDR1 is SGHTA and CDR2 is FQGNSA. The ends were cut back, 2 bases at V and 7 bases at J, with 5 bases in the middle. This CDR3 region has 12 residues. CDR3 nucleotide sequence: TGTGCCAGCAGCTTAAAGCTCGGGGAGCTGTTTTTT. This translates into CASSLKLGELFF.

In this sample, this clonotype is medium-sized. The V and J genes are TRBV7-3 and TRBJ2-4; 11 nucleotides agree with TRBD1. In germline, CDR1 is SGHTA, CDR2 FQGTGA. The CDR3 consists of 14 residues. V dropped 2 bases and J dropped 7; count of bases not matched to a gene: 1. CDR3 sequence: CASSLGQGANIQYF. CDR3 nucleotide sequence: TGTGCCAGCAGCTTAGGACAGGGGGCGAACATTCAGTACTTC.